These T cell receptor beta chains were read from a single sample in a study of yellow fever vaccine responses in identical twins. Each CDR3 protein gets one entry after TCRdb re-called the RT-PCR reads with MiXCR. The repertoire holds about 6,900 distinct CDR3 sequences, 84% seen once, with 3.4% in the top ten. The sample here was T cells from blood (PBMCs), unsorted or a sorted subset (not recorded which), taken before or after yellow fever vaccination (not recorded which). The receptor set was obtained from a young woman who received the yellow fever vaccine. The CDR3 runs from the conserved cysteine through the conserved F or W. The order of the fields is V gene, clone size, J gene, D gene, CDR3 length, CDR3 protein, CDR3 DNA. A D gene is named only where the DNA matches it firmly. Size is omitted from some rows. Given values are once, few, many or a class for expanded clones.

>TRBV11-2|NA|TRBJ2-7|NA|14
CASSLGLGSYEQYF
TGTGCCAGCAGCTTAGGTCTAGGTTCCTACGAGCAGTACTTC
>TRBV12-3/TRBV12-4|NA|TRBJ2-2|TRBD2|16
CASSFQAAGAGGELFF
TGTGCCAGCAGTTTCCAGGCAGCGGGGGCGGGCGGGGAGCTGTTTTTT
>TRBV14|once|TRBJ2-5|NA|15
CASSQEWGAAETQYF
TGTGCCAGCAGCCAAGAGTGGGGAGCTGCGGAGACCCAGTACTTC
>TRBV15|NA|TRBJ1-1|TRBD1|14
CATSRTGGRTEAFF
TGTGCCACCAGCAGAACAGGGGGCCGGACTGAAGCTTTCTTT
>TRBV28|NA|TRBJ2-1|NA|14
CATLPGLAYNEQFF
TGTGCCACTCTCCCCGGGCTGGCCTACAATGAGCAGTTCTTC
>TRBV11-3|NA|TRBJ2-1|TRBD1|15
CASSTRTGGANEQFF
TGTGCCAGCAGCACCCGAACAGGGGGCGCGAATGAGCAGTTCTTC
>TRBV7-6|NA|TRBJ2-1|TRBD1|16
CASSGPGQRINNEQFF
TGTGCCAGCAGCGGCCCGGGACAGAGAATTAACAATGAGCAGTTCTTC
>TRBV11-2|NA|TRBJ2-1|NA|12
CASRGANNEQFF
TGTGCCAGCAGGGGAGCGAACAATGAGCAGTTCTTC
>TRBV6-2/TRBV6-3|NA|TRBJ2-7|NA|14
CASSYREGPYEQYF
TGTGCCAGCAGTTACAGGGAAGGCCCCTACGAGCAGTACTTC
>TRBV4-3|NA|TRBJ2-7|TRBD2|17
CASSQVETSGSPYEQYF
TGCGCCAGCAGCCAAGTGGAAACTAGCGGGAGCCCGTACGAGCAGTACTTC
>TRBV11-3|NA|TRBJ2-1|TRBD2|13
CASSFSGSLEQFF
TGTGCCAGCAGCTTTAGCGGGAGCCTAGAGCAGTTCTTC
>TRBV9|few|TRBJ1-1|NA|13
CASSDGGNTEAFF
TGTGCCAGCAGCGATGGGGGGAACACTGAAGCTTTCTTT
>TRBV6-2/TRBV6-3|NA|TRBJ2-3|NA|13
CASSQQGTDTQYF
TGTGCCAGCAGTCAACAGGGCACAGATACGCAGTATTTT
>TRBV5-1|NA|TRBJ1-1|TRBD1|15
CASSLARDRDTEAFF
TGCGCCAGCAGCTTGGCAAGGGACAGGGACACTGAAGCTTTCTTT
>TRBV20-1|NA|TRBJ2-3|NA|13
CSVDRDNTDTQYF
TGCAGTGTGGATCGGGATAACACAGATACGCAGTATTTT
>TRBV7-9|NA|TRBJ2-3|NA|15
CASSLGEGDTDTQYF
TGTGCCAGCAGCTTAGGTGAGGGGGACACAGATACGCAGTATTTT
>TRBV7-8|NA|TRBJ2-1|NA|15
CASSLGTNSYNEQFF
TGTGCCAGCAGCTTAGGGACTAACTCCTACAATGAGCAGTTCTTC
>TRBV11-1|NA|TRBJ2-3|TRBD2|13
CASSGLGTDTQYF
TGTGCCAGCAGCGGACTAGGCACAGATACGCAGTATTTT
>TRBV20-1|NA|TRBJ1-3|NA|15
CSARDWGLRGNTIYF
TGCAGTGCTAGAGATTGGGGGTTAAGGGGAAACACCATATATTTT
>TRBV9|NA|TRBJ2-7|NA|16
CASSVAATPSSYEQYF
TGTGCCAGCAGCGTAGCTGCGACCCCTTCATCCTACGAGCAGTACTTC
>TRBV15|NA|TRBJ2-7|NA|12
CATSGQTYEQYF
TGTGCCACCAGCGGACAGACCTACGAGCAGTACTTC
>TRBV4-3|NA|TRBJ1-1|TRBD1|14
CASSHGQGSHGEFF
TGCGCCAGCAGCCACGGACAGGGATCACACGGAGAGTTCTTT
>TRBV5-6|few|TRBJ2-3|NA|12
CASSFATDTQYF
TGTGCCAGCAGCTTTGCGACAGATACGCAGTATTTT
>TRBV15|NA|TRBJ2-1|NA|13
CATSRVYVDEQFF
TGTGCCACCAGCAGAGTTTACGTCGATGAGCAGTTCTTC
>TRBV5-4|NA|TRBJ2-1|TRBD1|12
CASSLGGSEQFF
TGTGCCAGCAGCTTAGGGGGCTCTGAGCAGTTCTTC
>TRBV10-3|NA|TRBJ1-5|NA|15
CAISDGGGSNQPQHF
TGTGCCATCAGTGATGGGGGAGGAAGCAATCAGCCCCAGCATTTT
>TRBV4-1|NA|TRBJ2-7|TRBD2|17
CASSQDDLAEMSYEQYF
TGCGCCAGCAGCCAAGATGACCTAGCGGAAATGTCCTACGAGCAGTACTTC
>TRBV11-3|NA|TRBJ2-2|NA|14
CASRARDRAGELFF
TGTGCCAGCAGGGCCAGAGATAGGGCCGGGGAGCTGTTTTTT
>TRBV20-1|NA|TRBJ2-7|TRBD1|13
CSASDRGGYEQYF
TGCAGTGCTAGTGACAGGGGAGGCTACGAGCAGTACTTC
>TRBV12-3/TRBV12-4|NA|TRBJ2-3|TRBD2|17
CASSGTSGLDGTDTQYF
TGTGCCAGCAGCGGGACTAGCGGGCTAGACGGCACAGATACGCAGTATTTT
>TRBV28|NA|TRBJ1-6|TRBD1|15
CASTPGDRVASPLHF
TGTGCCAGCACCCCGGGGGACAGGGTCGCTTCACCCCTCCACTTT
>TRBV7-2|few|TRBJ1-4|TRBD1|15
CASSSRGTAGEKLFF
TGTGCCAGCAGCTCCCGGGGGACAGCTGGGGAAAAACTGTTTTTT
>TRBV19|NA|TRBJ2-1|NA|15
CASNPGLSSYNEQFF
TGTGCCAGTAACCCAGGGCTAAGCTCCTACAATGAGCAGTTCTTC
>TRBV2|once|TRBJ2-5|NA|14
CARSDPDNQETQYF
TGTGCCAGAAGTGATCCAGATAACCAAGAGACCCAGTACTTC
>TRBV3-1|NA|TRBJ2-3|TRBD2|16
CASSPRLAGRKDTQYF
TGTGCCAGCAGCCCGAGACTAGCGGGACGGAAAGATACGCAGTATTTT
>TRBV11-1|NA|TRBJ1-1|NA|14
CASSLEGMNTEAFF
TGTGCCAGCAGCTTGGAGGGGATGAACACTGAAGCTTTCTTT
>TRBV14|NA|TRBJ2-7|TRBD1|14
CASSQEGQFYEQYF
TGTGCCAGCAGCCAAGAGGGACAGTTCTACGAGCAGTACTTC